These 16 T cell receptor beta chains share one sample of origin, sequenced in a study of T cell changes during pregnancy in multiple sclerosis. Method: immunoSEQ multiplex PCR; TCRdb's copy keeps in-frame clones and lacks some. The sample includes about 110,000 clones, roughly 90% of them seen just once. The input for sequencing was peripheral blood, taken after pregnancy. These receptors all come from a female donor with multiple sclerosis, enrolled in a pregnancy study.

This chain connects TRBV6-1 to TRBJ1-1; no clear D. The CDR3 runs 14 residues. V lost 0 bases and J 5 bases, leaving 10 bases between the germline ends. Germline CDR1 reads MNHNS; CDR2 reads SASEGT. In DNA form, the CDR3 reads TGTGCCAGCAGTGAAGCGTGGGGAGGAACTGAAGCTTTCTTT. Protein: CASSEAWGGTEAFF.

The J gene is TRBJ2-7, the V gene TRBV19, with D unresolved. V lost 6 bases and J lost 0, with 9 bases in between. This CDR3 contains 13 residues. Germline V gene sequence: CDR1 LNHDA, CDR2 SQIVND (reference sequence). The CDR3 region is CASREKSSYEQYF. As DNA, the CDR3 is TGTGCCAGTAGGGAGAAGTCCTCCTACGAGCAGTACTTC.

V is TRBV18 and J is TRBJ2-1; 10 nucleotides align to TRBD2. Germline trimming cut 8 bases from V and 8 bases from J; bases unmatched to any gene: 12. The CDR3 is 15 amino acids. Germline CDR1 KGHSH, CDR2 LQKENI. The CDR3 loop is CASTALAGAGDEQFF. The CDR3 DNA follows: TGTGCCAGCACAGCCCTAGCGGGAGCGGGCGATGAGCAGTTCTTC. The full variable domain, rest sourced from reference TRBV18 and TRBJ2-1, is NAGVMQNPRHLVRRRGQEARLRCSPMKGHSHVYWYRQLPEEGLKFMVYLQKENIIDESGMPKERFSAEFPKEGPSILRIQQVVRGDSAAYFCASTALAGAGDEQFFGPGTRLTVL.

The chain carries TRBV10-3 and TRBJ2-3; 8 positions agree with TRBD2. Germline CDR1 and CDR2: ENHRY and SYGVKD. CDR3 length: 18 residues. Unmatched junction bases numbered 20, after V lost 4 bases and J lost 8 bases. The CDR3, as DNA: TGTGCCATCAGTGGGGCCCTCGGGGAGCGGGAGTTGGGAGGTACGCAGTATTTT. It yields the protein CAISGALGERELGGTQYF.

The chain links TRBV28 to TRBJ1-2; TRBD1 aligns across 8 bases. J gave up 5 bases and V 4 bases, and 15 bases lay outside the gene matches. The CDR3 covers 17 residues. Germline values: CDR1 MDHEN, CDR2 SYDVKM. The CDR3 DNA sequence: TGTGCCAGCAGTTCCGGGACAGGCGGTCATGCAAGGTATGGCTACACCTTC. This sequence encodes CASSSGTGGHARYGYTF.

V and J are TRBV7-9 and TRBJ2-5; 12 bases match TRBD1. CDR1 is SEHNR and CDR2 is FQNEAQ in the germline V gene (reference sequence). The CDR3 is 16 amino acids. Trimming took 0 bases from V and 5 from J; bases not matched to a gene: 4. For the CDR3, the DNA is TGTGCCAGCAGCTTAGCCGGGACAGGGGGCCGGGAGACCCAGTACTTC. Translating it yields CASSLAGTGGRETQYF. The whole variable domain, filled in from reference TRBV7-9 and TRBJ2-5, reads DTGVSQNPRHKITKRGQNVTFRCDPISEHNRLYWYRQTLGQGPEFLTYFQNEAQLEKSRLLSDRFSAERPKGSFSTLEIQRTEQGDSAMYLCASSLAGTGGRETQYFGPGTRLLVL.

CDR3 bases: TGCGCCAGCAGCCTCACAGGGGGCGGCTCTGGGGCCAACGTCCTGACTTTC. Amino acid sequence: CASSLTGGGSGANVLTF. V usage is TRBV4-1 and J usage is TRBJ2-6; TRBD1 aligns across 9 bases. The CDR3 covers 17 residues. Trimming at V came to 4 bases and at J to 0 bases, leaving 4 bases not matched to a gene. Germline CDR1 reads MGHRA; CDR2 reads YSYEKL.

This clone was seen only a few times. The CDR3 bases are TGTGCCTGGAGGGCTACAGGGACCACTGAAGCTTTCTTT. It codes for CAWRATGTTEAFF. The J gene is TRBJ1-1, the V gene TRBV30, with TRBD1 as a possible D gene (6 bases). Trimming cost V 3 bases and J 4 bases, with 12 bases left between them. Germline-derived CDR1 and CDR2 are GTSNPN and SVGIG (reference sequence). The CDR3 length is 13 residues.

This chain joins TRBV5-4 and TRBJ2-3, with 14 bases fitting TRBD2. This CDR3 has 16 residues. Germline V gene sequence: CDR1 SGHNT, CDR2 YYREEE (reference sequence). V shed 4 bases, J shed 9 bases, and the junction held 10 bases outside the gene matches. CDR3 sequence (DNA): TGTGCCAGCAGCGGGGGACTAGCGGGAGTCTTCGGCACGCAGTATTTT. Translation: CASSGGLAGVFGTQYF.

The chain joins TRBV7-9 to TRBJ2-7; 8 nucleotides match TRBD2. The germline V gene has CDR1 SEHNR and CDR2 FQNEAQ (reference sequence). The CDR3 runs 14 residues. V shed 5 bases, J shed 6 bases, and the junction held 9 bases outside the gene matches. The CDR3 protein is CASSGQGLVVEQYF. CDR3 DNA sequence: TGTGCCAGCAGCGGTCAGGGACTAGTGGTCGAGCAGTACTTC.

The CDR3 nucleotides are TGCGCCAGCAGCTTACTCCAGGGTAGCTACGAGCAGTACTTC. It encodes CASSLLQGSYEQYF. V gene TRBV5-1 combines with J gene TRBJ2-7, with TRBD1 as a possible D gene (5 bases). Germline CDR1 SGHRS, CDR2 YFSETQ. Between the trimmed V and J ends, which lost 2 bases and 3 bases, there was a span of 12 bases. The CDR3 is made up of 14 amino acids.

V gene TRBV2 combines with J gene TRBJ2-5, with D possibly TRBD1 on 5 matching bases. Per germline, CDR1 SNHLY and CDR2 FYNNEI. V lost 8 bases and J lost 4, with 17 bases in between. The CDR3 loop spans 14 amino acids. In DNA form, the CDR3 reads TGTGCCAGCCTGTGGGTCATAGGGGCAGAGACCCAGTACTTC. As protein: CASLWVIGAETQYF.

This sequence joins TRBV6-1 and TRBJ2-1, with 7 bases lining up with TRBD2. V shed 5 bases, J shed 5 bases, and the junction held 6 bases outside the gene matches. The CDR3 contains 14 residues. Germline values: CDR1 MNHNS, CDR2 SASEGT. As DNA, the CDR3 is TGTGCCAGCAGTCGAGGGGCGGGGGACAATGAGCAGTTCTTC. Its protein is CASSRGAGDNEQFF.

The chain has TRBV19 and TRBJ2-1, with TRBD2 identical over 11 bases. Unmatched junction bases numbered 11, after V lost 3 bases and J lost 7 bases. The CDR3 contains 17 residues. Germline V gene data show CDR1 as LNHDA and CDR2 as SQIVND (reference sequence). CDR3 protein: CASSITLRLAGRNEQFF. CDR3 nucleotide sequence: TGTGCCAGTAGTATCACCCTTAGACTAGCGGGGCGGAATGAGCAGTTCTTC.

The chain has TRBV11-3 and TRBJ2-1; 9 bases are a match to TRBD1. Germline V gene data show CDR1 as SGHNT and CDR2 as YENEEA. The CDR3 is made up of 12 amino acids. The trim removed 5 bases at V and 12 bases at J, leaving 5 bases unmatched. DNA for the CDR3: TGTGCCAGCAGCACTACAGGGGGCCTGCAGTTCTTC. Protein sequence: CASSTTGGLQFF.

The chain links TRBV5-1 to TRBJ2-5, with 8 bases that match TRBD1. Germline lookup yields CDR1 SGHRS and CDR2 YFSETQ. With 3 bases clipped from V and 3 bases from J, the junction kept 7 bases outside the gene matches. The CDR3 is 15 amino acids. The CDR3 nucleotides read TGCGCCAGCAGCTGGGCGGACAGGGATAAAGAGACCCAGTACTTC. It is translated as CASSWADRDKETQYF.